This T cell receptor beta chain appears in the sequencing data of a study of blood T cell repertoires in COVID-19. Across the study: Donors in Cohort 3 counted as recovered after two negative PCRs, clearance, or symptom resolution. Collection of acute and convalescent COVID-19 samples took place in the United States, Italy and Spain.

As originally analysed: Researchers report that nucleated cell counts were estimated from reference gene primer amplification. TCRdb's copy holds only in-frame clones and misses some; the assay was immunoSEQ multiplex PCR. V and J calls plus clone size are reproduced from that table; the DNA served to infer D and trimming. Of roughly 140,000 clones detected, approximately 84% appear once; the ten largest clones hold roughly 3.8%. This CDR3 region has 16 residues. The germline CDR1 and CDR2 sequences are SGHTA and FQGTGA. V gave up 4 bases and J gave up 5 bases; unmatched junction bases: 10. This TCR derives from a middle-aged man in a cohort exposed to, infected with or recovered from COVID-19 (not recorded which). Source material: PBMCs or T cells enriched from blood (not recorded which). This rearrangement joins TRBV7-3 to TRBJ1-3; 8 bases are a match to TRBD1. The CDR3 region has the DNA TGTGCCAGCAGCTCCTACGACAGGGGTGGACGAAACACCATATATTTT. It translates to CASSSYDRGGRNTIYF.